This TCR beta chain was found in a study of blood T cell repertoires in COVID-19. Methods used by the authors: Using reference gene primer amplification, nucleated cell counts were estimated. Repertoires were generated with immunoSEQ multiplex PCR, while TCRdb's copy carries only in-frame clones and drops some. Clone size and V and J calls were adopted from that table, with D and trimming inferred from the DNA. The sample lists about 230,000 clones, around 92% seen once, with about 4% in the top ten. In terms of age and location, participants ranged from about 18 to 100 years and lived in about two dozen US areas. Assignments of participants to cohorts depended upon their own reported clinical history. Germline CDR1 and CDR2: SNHLY and FYNNEI. The length of the CDR3 is 14 residues. V was clipped by 6 bases and J by 3 bases, with 12 bases between them.

The clonotype was recovered from a woman between 25 and 40 years old with acute COVID-19. The chain recombines TRBV2 with TRBJ2-1, with D tentatively TRBD2 (5 bases). The source material was PBMCs or T cells enriched from blood (not recorded which). CDR3 in DNA: TGTGCCAGCAGACTCCGGGGTGGCTACAATGAGCAGTTCTTC. Translating it yields CASRLRGGYNEQFF.